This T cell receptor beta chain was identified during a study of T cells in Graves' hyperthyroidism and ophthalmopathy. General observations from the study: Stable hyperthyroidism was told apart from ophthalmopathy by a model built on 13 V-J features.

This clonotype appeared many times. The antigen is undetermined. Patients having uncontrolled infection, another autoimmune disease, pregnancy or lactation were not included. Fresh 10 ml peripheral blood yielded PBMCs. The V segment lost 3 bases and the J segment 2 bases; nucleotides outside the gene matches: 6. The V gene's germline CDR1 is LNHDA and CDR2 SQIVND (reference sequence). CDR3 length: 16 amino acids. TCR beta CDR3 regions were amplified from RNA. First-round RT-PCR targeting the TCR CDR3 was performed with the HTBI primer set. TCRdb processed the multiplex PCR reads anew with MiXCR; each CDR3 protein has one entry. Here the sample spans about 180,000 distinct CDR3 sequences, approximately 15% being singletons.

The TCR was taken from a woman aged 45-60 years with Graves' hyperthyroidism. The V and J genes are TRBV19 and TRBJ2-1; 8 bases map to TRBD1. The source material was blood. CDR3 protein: CASSILTGVTYNEQFF. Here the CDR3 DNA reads TGTGCCAGTAGTATCCTGACAGGGGTGACCTACAATGAGCAGTTCTTC.